This T cell receptor beta chain was documented in a study of control samples from healthy donors and cancer patients. CDR3 length: 15 residues. From germline, CDR1 is SGHRS and CDR2 YFSETQ. V was shortened by 4 bases and J by 0 bases, with 13 bases between the two germline ends. Measured with immunoSEQ multiplex PCR; TCRdb has only the in-frame clones, and not every one. The sample shows about 120,000 clones, roughly 93% of them seen only once. The sample taken for sequencing was blood. This clonotype was obtained from a man under 40 in good health. The J gene is TRBJ1-2, the V gene TRBV5-1; the D is unclear. The CDR3 sequence: CASSPGLQANYGYTF. The CDR3 DNA reads as TGCGCCAGCAGCCCGGGCCTTCAAGCTAACTATGGCTACACCTTC.